This is a list of T cell receptor beta chains from one sample in a study of early T cells in non-severe SARS-CoV-2 infection. TCRdb analysed the 5' RACE reads with MiXCR anew, one entry per CDR3 protein. The data hold about 70,000 distinct CDR3 sequences, with about 4.6% observed a single time. The starting material was whole blood, obtained at baseline. Receptors originate from an adult who was a healthcare worker with PCR-confirmed SARS-CoV-2 infection or an uninfected control (not recorded which). The donor label of this sample is uncertain. The CDR3 runs from the conserved cysteine through the conserved F or W. D genes are given only for firm matches. Clone sizes are given selectively: once, few, many, or a class where the clone is expanded.

d_gene,v_gene,len,abundance,j_gene,CDR3aa,CDR3nt
NA,TRBV10-3,12,NA,TRBJ2-7,CAISEVTYEQYF,TGTGCCATCAGTGAGGTGACCTACGAGCAGTACTTC
TRBD2,TRBV4-2,16,many,TRBJ2-5,CASSQDARGGQETQYF,TGTGCCAGCAGCCAAGATGCGCGGGGGGGCCAAGAGACCCAGTACTTC
TRBD1,TRBV12-3/TRBV12-4,17,many,TRBJ1-4,CASSRDRDYFTNEKLFF,TGTGCCAGCAGCCGGGACAGGGACTACTTCACTAATGAAAAACTGTTTTTT
NA,TRBV6-5,16,few,TRBJ2-7,CASSPGLTGAAYEQYF,TGTGCCAGCAGCCCCGGACTAACGGGGGCCGCCTACGAGCAGTACTTC
NA,TRBV7-9,16,NA,TRBJ1-4,CASSLMRTATNEKLFF,TGTGCCAGCAGCTTAATGAGGACAGCAACTAATGAAAAACTGTTTTTT
NA,TRBV7-2,15,few,TRBJ2-2,CASSLGPSGTGELFF,TGTGCCAGCAGCTTAGGGCCGTCGGGGACCGGGGAGCTGTTTTTT
TRBD1,TRBV28,14,NA,TRBJ1-2,CASSLVDRAGGYTF,TGTGCCAGCAGTTTAGTCGACAGGGCTGGAGGCTACACCTTC
NA,TRBV28,15,few,TRBJ2-5,CASSLSGAIGETQYF,TGTGCCAGCAGTTTGTCGGGGGCGATCGGAGAGACCCAGTACTTC
NA,TRBV3-1,13,few,TRBJ2-3,CASTSQAGRTQYF,TGTGCCAGCACCTCTCAAGCCGGACGGACGCAGTATTTT
TRBD2,TRBV2,13,few,TRBJ2-1,CASGSGGAREQFF,TGTGCCAGCGGGAGCGGGGGGGCCCGGGAGCAGTTCTTC
NA,TRBV6-6,15,many,TRBJ1-1,CASSYTDRTNTEAFF,TGTGCCAGCAGTTACACAGACAGGACGAACACTGAAGCTTTCTTT
TRBD2,TRBV11-2,14,many,TRBJ2-7,CASSSSPGRGEQYF,TGTGCCAGCAGCTCGTCTCCTGGGAGGGGCGAGCAGTACTTC
TRBD1,TRBV29-1,14,many,TRBJ2-7,CSVNHGTGVNEQYF,TGCAGCGTGAACCATGGGACAGGGGTAAACGAGCAGTACTTC
TRBD1,TRBV20-1,15,many,TRBJ1-5,CSARDPGTVDQPQHF,TGCAGTGCTAGAGACCCCGGGACAGTAGATCAGCCCCAGCATTTT